The 20 T cell receptor beta chains reported below all come from one sample, sequenced in a study of blood T cell repertoires in COVID-19. TCRdb's copy holds only in-frame clones and misses some; the assay was immunoSEQ multiplex PCR. This table has approximately 380,000 clones, 88% appearing once. Sequencing input: PBMCs or T cells enriched from blood (not recorded which). All receptors come from a woman aged 18 to 35 who had recovered from COVID-19.

The chain combines TRBV5-4 with TRBJ2-5, with D possibly being TRBD1 (5 bases). Germline V gene data show CDR1 as SGHNT and CDR2 as YYREEE (reference sequence). V shed 0 bases and J shed 5 bases, with 14 bases lying between them. This CDR3 spans 15 amino acids. The CDR3 region has the DNA TGTGCCAGCAGCTTGGCAGGGATCCCCGGGGAGACCCAGTACTTC. It is translated as CASSLAGIPGETQYF.

The chain employs TRBV6-5 and TRBJ2-7, with D hard to call. Deletions cut 5 bases from V and 0 bases from J, with 14 bases between. This CDR3 contains 15 residues. CDR1 and CDR2 from the germline V gene are MNHEY and SVGAGI. The CDR3 is CASSRQVLSSYEQYF. The CDR3 DNA reads as TGTGCCAGCAGTAGGCAGGTGCTGAGCTCCTACGAGCAGTACTTC.

The chain has TRBV9 and TRBJ1-2; TRBD1 agrees at 11 bases. J gave up 3 bases and V 7 bases, and 5 bases lay outside the gene matches. CDR3 length: 14 amino acids. The germline V gene encodes CDR1 SGDLS and CDR2 YYNGEE. CDR3 DNA sequence: TGTGCCAGCGGAGGACAGGGGGCGTACTATGGCTACACCTTC. Encoded protein: CASGGQGAYYGYTF. The full variable domain, with the rest looked up from reference TRBV9 and TRBJ1-2, is DSGVTQTPKHLITATGQRVTLRCSPRSGDLSVYWYQQSLDQGLQFLIQYYNGEERAKGNILERFSAQQFPDLHSELNLSSLELGDSALYFCASGGQGAYYGYTFGSGTRLTVV.

The chain has TRBV4-3 and TRBJ1-1; no clear D gene. V lost 0 bases and J lost 0, with 14 bases in between. The CDR3 totals 17 residues. Germline CDR1 LGHNA, CDR2 YSLEER. The CDR3 bases are TGCGCCAGCAGCCAAGAAAGGTCGGAGGTGATGAACACTGAAGCTTTCTTT. Translating it yields CASSQERSEVMNTEAFF.

This clone was observed a handful of times. The chain is built from TRBV7-9 and TRBJ2-7, with 9 bases that match TRBD1. Germline V gene lookup returns CDR1 SEHNR and CDR2 FQNEAQ (reference sequence). This CDR3 spans 14 amino acids. After removal of 7 bases from V and 6 bases from J, the junction contained 10 bases not matched to a gene. The CDR3 loop reads CASTHRDRASEQYF. CDR3 coding DNA: TGTGCCAGCACCCACCGGGACAGGGCCTCCGAGCAGTACTTC.

V usage is TRBV24-1 and J usage is TRBJ1-1; 9 bases are shared with TRBD1. After removal of 4 bases from V and 0 bases from J, the junction contained 2 bases not matched to a gene. Per the germline V gene, CDR1 is KGHDR and CDR2 is SFDVKD. CDR3 size: 15 residues. The CDR3 loop reads CATSDRTGVNTEAFF. The CDR3 DNA follows: TGTGCCACCAGTGACCGGACAGGGGTGAACACTGAAGCTTTCTTT.

This chain links TRBV3-1 (or the pseudogene TRBV3-2) with TRBJ2-2; TRBD1 matches at 7 bases. This CDR3 has 16 residues. Trimming took 4 bases from V and 2 from J; bases not matched to a gene: 7. Per the germline V gene, CDR1 is LGHDT and CDR2 is YNNKEL (reference sequence). Written as DNA, the CDR3 is TGTGCCAGCAGCCCTCCCAGAGGGGGCAACACCGGGGAGCTGTTTTTT. As protein: CASSPPRGGNTGELFF.

The chain carries TRBV4-3 and TRBJ2-7, with 7 positions matching TRBD1. Germline V gene data show CDR1 as LGHNA and CDR2 as YSLEER. The CDR3 is 14 amino acids. V was clipped by 4 bases and J by 3 bases; unmatched bases: 6. The CDR3 sequence: CASSLGAGGYEQYF. The CDR3 nucleotides read TGCGCCAGCAGCCTAGGAGCAGGGGGCTACGAGCAGTACTTC.

The chain combines TRBV6-5 with TRBJ1-5, with no clear D. The CDR3 extends over 14 amino acids. Per germline, CDR1 MNHEY and CDR2 SVGAGI. The V end lost 5 bases, the J end lost 2 bases, and 10 bases lay between the germline ends. CDR3 DNA: TGTGCCAGCAGTCCGGACTTTGGCAATCAGCCCCAGCATTTT. Amino acid sequence: CASSPDFGNQPQHF.

The chain uses TRBV9 and TRBJ1-2, with 7 bases fitting TRBD1. Trimming removed 3 bases from V and 6 bases from J; junction bases left unmatched: 8. The CDR3 spans 14 residues. The germline V gene has CDR1 SGDLS and CDR2 YYNGEE. CDR3 sequence reads: CASSAGTVWNGYTF. CDR3 DNA: TGTGCCAGCAGCGCCGGGACAGTATGGAATGGCTACACCTTC.

This chain connects TRBV19 to TRBJ2-7, with 7 bases identical to TRBD1. Germline CDR1 LNHDA, CDR2 SQIVND (reference sequence). This CDR3 is built from 14 residues. V was clipped by 5 bases and J by 3 bases; unmatched bases: 7. CDR3 sequence reads: CASSPDRDHYEQYF. The CDR3 DNA reads as TGTGCCAGTAGTCCCGACAGGGACCACTACGAGCAGTACTTC.

The V gene is TRBV7-3, the J gene TRBJ2-3; TRBD2 matches 9 bases. The V and J ends lost 3 bases and 3 bases, in that order; junction bases with no gene match: 10. The CDR3 contains 17 residues. Germline-derived CDR1 and CDR2 are SGHTA and FQGTGA. Here the CDR3 DNA reads TGTGCCAGCAGCTTTCTCTCGGCGGGGGGGCGAACAGATACGCAGTATTTT. Translating it yields CASSFLSAGGRTDTQYF. Based on the CDR3 plus reference TRBV7-3 and TRBJ2-3, the full variable domain is GAGVSQTPSNKVTEKGKYVELRCDPISGHTALYWYRQSLGQGPEFLIYFQGTGAADDSGLPNDRFFAVRPEGSVSTLKIQRTERGDSAVYLCASSFLSAGGRTDTQYFGPGTRLTVL.

J is TRBJ1-6 and V is TRBV6-5; 7 bases match TRBD1. V trimming: 0 bases; J trimming: 10 bases; junction bases outside the gene matches: 9. This CDR3 region has 16 residues. CDR1 is MNHEY and CDR2 is SVGAGI in the germline V gene. CDR3 protein: CASSYSGGLDGSPLHF. Here the CDR3 DNA reads TGTGCCAGCAGTTACTCAGGGGGCCTAGATGGATCACCCCTCCACTTT.

This clone was seen only once. The chain employs TRBV14 and TRBJ1-6, with 7 bases identical to TRBD1. CDR3 size: 17 residues. CDR1 and CDR2 (germline): SGHDN, FVKESK. V shed 2 bases, J shed 4 bases, and the junction held 8 bases outside the gene matches. CDR3 sequence (DNA): TGTGCCAGCAGCCAATACCAAGGGGGCCCTTATAATTCACCCCTCCACTTT. Translated: CASSQYQGGPYNSPLHF.

This rearrangement joins TRBV4-1 to TRBJ1-5; D remains ambiguous. Germline CDR1 is MGHRA and CDR2 is YSYEKL. This CDR3 comprises 15 residues. V was shortened by 0 bases and J by 6 bases, with 12 bases between the two germline ends. Here the CDR3 DNA reads TGCGCCAGCAGCCAAGACCTGGGCCTGGGTCAGCCCCAGCATTTT. Encoded protein: CASSQDLGLGQPQHF.

This chain links TRBV19 with TRBJ1-1; D is unclear. This CDR3 region has 12 residues. The germline V gene has CDR1 LNHDA and CDR2 SQIVND (reference sequence). The V and J ends lost 6 bases and 4 bases respectively, with 9 bases between them. CDR3 region: CASRVEGTEAFF. The CDR3 bases are TGTGCCAGTAGAGTGGAGGGCACTGAAGCTTTCTTT.

The genes are TRBV7-2 and TRBJ1-2; 7 nucleotides align to TRBD1. This CDR3 has 15 residues. J lost 8 bases, V lost 0 bases, and 9 bases had no gene match. CDR1 and CDR2 from the germline V gene are SGHTA and FQGNSA. CDR3 sequence reads: CASSLARGDRPGYTF. The CDR3 coding sequence is TGTGCCAGCAGCTTAGCGAGGGGGGACAGACCGGGCTACACCTTC.

The chain recombines TRBV10-1 with TRBJ2-7; no clear D gene. Trimming pared 3 bases from V and 3 bases from J, leaving 3 bases between. Germline V CDR1 and CDR2: WNHNN, SYGVQD (reference sequence). This CDR3 region has 11 residues. CDR3 DNA sequence: TGCGCCAGCAGTGATAACTACGAGCAGTACTTC. It specifies CASSDNYEQYF.

The gene calls are TRBV29-1 and TRBJ2-3; TRBD1 aligns across 8 bases. The ends lost 0 bases at V and 0 bases at J; junction bases unmatched: 8. The CDR3 loop spans 17 amino acids. Germline values: CDR1 SQVTM, CDR2 ANQGSEA. CDR3 residues: CSVEDLRGQESTDTQYF. DNA of the CDR3: TGCAGCGTTGAAGATCTAAGGGGACAGGAGAGCACAGATACGCAGTATTTT.

The rearrangement links TRBV6-5 to TRBJ2-7, with D unclear. CDR1 and CDR2 from the germline V gene are MNHEY and SVGAGI. The CDR3 consists of 11 residues. The ends were cut back, 8 bases at V and 4 bases at J, with 9 bases in the middle. The CDR3 loop reads CASWNGYEQYF. In DNA form, the CDR3 reads TGTGCCAGCTGGAACGGGTACGAGCAGTACTTC.